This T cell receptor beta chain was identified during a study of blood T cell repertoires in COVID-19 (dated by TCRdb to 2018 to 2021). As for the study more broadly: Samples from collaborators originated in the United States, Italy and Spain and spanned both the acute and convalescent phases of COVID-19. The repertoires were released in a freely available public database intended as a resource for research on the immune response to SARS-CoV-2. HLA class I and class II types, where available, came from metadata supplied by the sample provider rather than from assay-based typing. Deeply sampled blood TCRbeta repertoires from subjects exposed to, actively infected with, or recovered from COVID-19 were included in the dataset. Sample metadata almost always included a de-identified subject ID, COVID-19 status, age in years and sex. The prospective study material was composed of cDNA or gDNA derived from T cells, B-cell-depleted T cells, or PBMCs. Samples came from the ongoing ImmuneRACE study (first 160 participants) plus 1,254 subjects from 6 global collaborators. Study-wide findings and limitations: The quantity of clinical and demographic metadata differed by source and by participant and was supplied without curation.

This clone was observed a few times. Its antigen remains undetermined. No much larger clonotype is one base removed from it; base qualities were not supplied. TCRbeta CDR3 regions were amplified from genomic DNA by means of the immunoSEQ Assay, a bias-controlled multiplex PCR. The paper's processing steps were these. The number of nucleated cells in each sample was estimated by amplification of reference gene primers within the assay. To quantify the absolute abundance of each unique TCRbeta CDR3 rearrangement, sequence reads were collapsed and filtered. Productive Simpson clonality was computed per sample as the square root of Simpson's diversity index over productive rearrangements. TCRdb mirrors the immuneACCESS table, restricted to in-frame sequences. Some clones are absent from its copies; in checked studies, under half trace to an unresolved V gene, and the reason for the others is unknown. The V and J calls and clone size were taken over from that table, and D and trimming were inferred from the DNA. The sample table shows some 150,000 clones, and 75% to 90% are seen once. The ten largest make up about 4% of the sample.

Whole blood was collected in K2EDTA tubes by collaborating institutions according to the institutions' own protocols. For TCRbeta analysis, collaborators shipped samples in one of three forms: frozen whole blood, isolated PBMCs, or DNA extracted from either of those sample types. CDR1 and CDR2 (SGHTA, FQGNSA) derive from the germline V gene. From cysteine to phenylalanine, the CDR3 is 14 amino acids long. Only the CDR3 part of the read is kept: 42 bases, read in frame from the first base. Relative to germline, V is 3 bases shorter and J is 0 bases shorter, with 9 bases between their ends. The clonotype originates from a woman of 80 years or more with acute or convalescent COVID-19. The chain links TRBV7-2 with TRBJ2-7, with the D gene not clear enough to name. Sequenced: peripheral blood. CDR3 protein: CASSFLLSSYEQYF. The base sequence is TGTGCCAGCAGCTTTCTGTTGAGCTCCTACGAGCAGTACTTC. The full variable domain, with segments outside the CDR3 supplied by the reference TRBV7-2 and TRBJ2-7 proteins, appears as GAGVSQSPSNKVTEKGKDVELRCDPISGHTALYWYRQSLGQGLEFLIYFQGNSAPDKSGLPSDRFSAERTGGSVSTLTIQRTQQEDSAVYLCASSFLLSSYEQYFGPGTRLTVT.